This T cell receptor beta chain was recovered during a study of T cells after yellow fever vaccination. Making TCR cDNA involved 5'RACE template switching, which added UMIs and a universal primer site. TCRdb called the 5' RACE reads again in MiXCR, with one record for every CDR3 protein. The data hold roughly 15,000 distinct CDR3 sequences, with just over 4% observed a single time. The CDR3 is made up of 13 amino acids. V lost 9 bases and J lost 1, with 12 bases in between. Germline values: CDR1 SGHTA, CDR2 FQGNSA. Findings and limits, study-wide: Reappearance after the booster was seen for most primary-vaccination clones, at 95% to 98% CD4 and about 90% CD8.

Sample share makes this clonotype medium-sized (0.01 to 0.1%). The sequencing used PBMCs, either bulk or a sorted T-cell subset (CD4+, CD8+, memory, or dextramer-sorted; not recorded which), collected 15 days after the yellow fever booster vaccination. The receptor was isolated from a man younger than 45 who received the YFV17D yellow fever vaccine. The chain recombines TRBV7-2 with TRBJ1-1, with a possible D match to TRBD1 (6 bases). DNA of the CDR3: TGTGCCAGTGAATCCAGGGGGAACACTGAAGCTTTCTTT. Translated: CASESRGNTEAFF.